One sample yielded the 14 T cell receptor beta chains listed below, sequenced in a study of T cell responses to AZD1222 COVID-19 vaccine. Generated by immunoSEQ multiplex PCR, the TCRdb table keeps only in-frame clones and is missing some. The sample lists 120,000 to 150,000 clones, about 90% occurring once. The sequencing used peripheral blood, collected on day 0 of MenACWY control vaccination. The receptors come from an adult in good health.

For this clone: Other nucleotide sequences from this sample produce the same CDR3. J is TRBJ1-2 and V is TRBV7-8; D is unclear. V dropped 6 bases and J dropped 2 bases, with 7 bases sitting between them. Germline assignment: CDR1 SGHVS and CDR2 FQNEAQ. The CDR3 length is 12 residues. CDR3 loop: CASSPDNYGYTF. In DNA form, the CDR3 reads TGTGCCAGCAGTCCGGACAACTATGGCTACACCTTC.

The V gene is TRBV2, the J gene TRBJ1-6; D gene unclear. The CDR3 is 14 amino acids. Germline lookup yields CDR1 SNHLY and CDR2 FYNNEI. V was cut by 7 bases and J by 7 bases, with 14 bases left in between. The DNA for the CDR3 is TGTGCCAGCATGCAAGTTGGGTACAATTCACCCCTCCACTTT. It yields the protein CASMQVGYNSPLHF.

The DNA for the CDR3 is TGTGCCAGCAGCCAAGAGGCAGGGGATGAAAAACTGTTTTTT. Protein sequence: CASSQEAGDEKLFF. The V call is TRBV3-1 (or the pseudogene TRBV3-2), the J call TRBJ1-4; D is perhaps TRBD1 (6 bases). Germline lookup yields CDR1 LGHDT and CDR2 YNNKEL (reference sequence). V was trimmed by 0 bases and J by 6 bases, leaving 8 bases between them. This CDR3 is 14 amino acids long.

The chain carries TRBV19 and TRBJ2-1; 11 nucleotides align to TRBD2. Germline assignment: CDR1 LNHDA and CDR2 SQIVND (reference sequence). V lost 6 bases, J lost 6 bases, and 7 bases stayed unmatched. This CDR3 is 15 amino acids long. This chain's CDR3 is CASRPLAGDFNEQFF. Written as DNA, the CDR3 is TGTGCCAGTAGGCCACTAGCGGGGGACTTCAATGAGCAGTTCTTC. The full variable domain, completed using reference TRBV19 and TRBJ2-1, is DGGITQSPKYLFRKEGQNVTLSCEQNLNHDAMYWYRQDPGQGLRLIYYSQIVNDFQKGDIAEGYSVSREKKESFPLTVTSAQKNPTAFYLCASRPLAGDFNEQFFGPGTRLTVL.

This clone was recorded only once. The rearrangement links TRBV28 to TRBJ1-2, with D perhaps TRBD1 (5 bases). The germline V gene has CDR1 MDHEN and CDR2 SYDVKM. Trimming cost V 7 bases and J 1 base, with 16 bases left between them. This CDR3 has 15 amino acids. CDR3 bases: TGTGCCAGCAAACTCTGGGGACGGCATAACTATGGCTACACCTTC. Translation: CASKLWGRHNYGYTF.

CDR3 DNA sequence: TGTGCCAGCAGCAGCCAGGGAGACAGCTCCTACGAGCAGTACTTC. Protein product: CASSSQGDSSYEQYF. This sequence joins TRBV5-6 and TRBJ2-7; the D gene could be TRBD1 or TRBD2 (5 bases each). V was pared by 4 bases and J by 0 bases, with 14 bases between. The germline V gene has CDR1 SGHDT and CDR2 YYEEEE. This CDR3 comprises 15 residues.

This clone was seen more than once but under ten times. The gene calls are TRBV18 and TRBJ1-6; D not resolved. The V gene's germline CDR1 is KGHSH and CDR2 LQKENI. The CDR3 is 14 residues long. The V end was cut by 2 bases, the J end by 9 bases, with 11 bases between. CDR3 region: CASSPGVQPSPLHF. The CDR3 nucleotides read TGTGCCAGCTCACCAGGGGTCCAGCCTTCACCCCTCCACTTT.

This clone appeared once. The rearrangement links TRBV18 to TRBJ2-3; 11 bases map to TRBD2. With 2 bases clipped from V and 5 bases from J, the junction kept 6 bases outside the gene matches. Germline V gene data show CDR1 as KGHSH and CDR2 as LQKENI. The CDR3 runs 16 residues. The DNA for the CDR3 is TGTGCCAGCTCACCAAGGCTAGCGGGAGGTGGAGATACGCAGTATTTT. As protein: CASSPRLAGGGDTQYF.

The chain combines TRBV5-1 with TRBJ1-6; 7 nucleotides agree with TRBD1. The germline V gene encodes CDR1 SGHRS and CDR2 YFSETQ. V was clipped by 4 bases and J by 5 bases; unmatched bases: 6. This CDR3 region has 15 residues. The CDR3 DNA follows: TGCGCCAGCAGCCCACAGGGGAACGATAATTCACCCCTCCACTTT. Its translation is CASSPQGNDNSPLHF.

V gene TRBV10-3 combines with J gene TRBJ2-3; 13 nucleotides agree with TRBD2. CDR3 length: 16 amino acids. Germline CDR1 ENHRY, CDR2 SYGVKD. V lost 6 bases to trimming and J lost 2 bases; unmatched junction nucleotides: 5. The DNA of the CDR3 is TGTGCCATCAGCCCCGGACTAGCGGGGGTCACAGATACGCAGTATTTT. It is translated as CAISPGLAGVTDTQYF.

The gene calls are TRBV19 and TRBJ2-7, with TRBD2 matching 10 bases. Germline V gene lookup returns CDR1 LNHDA and CDR2 SQIVND (reference sequence). V dropped 9 bases and J dropped 4; count of bases not matched to a gene: 9. This CDR3 spans 14 amino acids. The CDR3 region has the DNA TGTGCCAGCAACTCCGGGACTAGCGCTTACGAGCAGTACTTC. Translating gives CASNSGTSAYEQYF.

This rearrangement joins TRBV9 to TRBJ1-6; D gene unclear. Trimming removed 3 bases at V and 6 bases at J, with 13 bases between. The CDR3 extends over 15 amino acids. Germline values: CDR1 SGDLS, CDR2 YYNGEE. The CDR3 DNA reads TGTGCCAGCAGCGCCCTTCGGGAAGCTAATTCACCCCTCCACTTT. Residues: CASSALREANSPLHF.

The chain employs TRBV19 and TRBJ1-5; perhaps TRBD1 as D (5 bases). The V end lost 1 base, the J end lost 1 base, and 11 bases lay between the germline ends. The CDR3 runs 16 residues. From germline, CDR1 is LNHDA and CDR2 SQIVND (reference sequence). The CDR3 DNA is TGTGCCAGTAGTATAGGAGGGGTTTGGAGCAATCAGCCCCAGCATTTT. Encoded protein: CASSIGGVWSNQPQHF.

This clone was picked up a small number of times. The J gene is TRBJ1-5, the V gene TRBV27, with D perhaps TRBD1 (6 bases). Germline V lookup: CDR1 MNHEY, CDR2 SMNVEV (reference sequence). Trimming took 5 bases from V and 7 from J, leaving 12 bases between them. This CDR3 spans 13 amino acids. The CDR3 here is CASSTGSGQPQHF. CDR3 sequence (DNA): TGTGCCAGCAGTACAGGGTCCGGGCAGCCCCAGCATTTT.